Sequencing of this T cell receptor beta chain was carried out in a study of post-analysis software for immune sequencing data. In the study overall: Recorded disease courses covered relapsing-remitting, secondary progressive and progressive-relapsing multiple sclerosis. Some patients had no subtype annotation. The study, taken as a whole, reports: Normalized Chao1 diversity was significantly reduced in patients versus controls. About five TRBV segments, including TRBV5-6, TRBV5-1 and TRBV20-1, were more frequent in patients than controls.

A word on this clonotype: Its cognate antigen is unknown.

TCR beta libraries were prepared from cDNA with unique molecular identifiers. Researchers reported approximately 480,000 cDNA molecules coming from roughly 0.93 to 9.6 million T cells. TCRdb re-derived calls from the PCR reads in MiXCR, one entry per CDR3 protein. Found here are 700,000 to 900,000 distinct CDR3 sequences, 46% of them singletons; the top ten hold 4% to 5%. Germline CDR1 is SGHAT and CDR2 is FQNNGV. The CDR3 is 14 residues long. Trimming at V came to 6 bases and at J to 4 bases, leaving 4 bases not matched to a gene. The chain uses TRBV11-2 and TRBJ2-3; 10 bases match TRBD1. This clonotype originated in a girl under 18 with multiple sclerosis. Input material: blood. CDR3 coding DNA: TGTGCCAGCAGATCAGGGACAGGGGCAGATACGCAGTATTTT. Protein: CASRSGTGADTQYF.